Listed here are 18 T cell receptor beta chains from one sample, sequenced in a study of identical twins. One entry per CDR3 protein results from TCRdb running MiXCR on the 5' RACE reads. This table has 500,000 to 700,000 distinct CDR3 sequences, less than 9% appearing once. The sample was also reused in another study, on yellow fever vaccine responses in identical twins.

The sample comprised PBMCs. All receptors come from a woman under 30 in good health.

This clonotype has a count of ten or more. This rearrangement joins TRBV29-1 to TRBJ2-3, with 8 bases that match TRBD1. The CDR3 covers 17 residues. Germline lookup yields CDR1 SQVTM and CDR2 ANQGSEA. V was clipped by 5 bases and J by 4 bases; unmatched bases: 17. The CDR3 loop reads CSVTRTGRLASADTQYF. For the CDR3, the DNA is TGCAGCGTTACTAGGACAGGGAGGTTGGCTTCTGCAGATACGCAGTATTTT.

Many counts were recorded for this clonotype. V and J are TRBV7-8 and TRBJ2-7, with 7 nucleotides matching TRBD1. CDR3 size: 14 residues. Germline V gene data show CDR1 as SGHVS and CDR2 as FQNEAQ. After removal of 4 bases from V and 2 bases from J, the junction contained 5 bases not matched to a gene. The chain's CDR3 is CASSSRDSTYEQYF. CDR3 in DNA: TGTGCCAGCAGCTCCCGGGACAGTACCTACGAGCAGTACTTC.

This clonotype was seen a handful of times. The rearrangement uses TRBV6-5 and TRBJ1-3, with D possibly TRBD1 on 6 matching bases. The CDR3 is 15 amino acids. Germline V gene lookup returns CDR1 MNHEY and CDR2 SVGAGI. Trimming shortened V by 2 bases and J by 0 bases, and 8 bases separated the two germline ends. CDR3 residues: CASSYGGRSGNTIYF. CDR3 in DNA: TGTGCCAGCAGTTACGGGGGCCGCTCTGGAAACACCATATATTTT.

The J gene is TRBJ2-7, the V gene TRBV23-1; 9 bases line up with TRBD1. TRBV23-1 is an ORF, and what it does is uncertain. V shed 3 bases, J shed 4 bases, and the junction held 7 bases outside the gene matches. The CDR3 has 15 residues. The chain's CDR3 is CASSHMEDRGYEQYV. Written as DNA, the CDR3 is TGCGCCAGCAGTCACATGGAGGACAGGGGTTACGAGCAGTACGTC.

This clonotype was counted many times. CDR3 sequence reads: CASSEGQGAYNEQFF. In nucleotides, the CDR3 is TGTGCCAGCAGTGAGGGACAGGGGGCTTACAATGAGCAGTTCTTC. The chain is built from TRBV6-4 and TRBJ2-1, with 12 bases fitting TRBD1. CDR1 MRHNA and CDR2 SNTAGT come from the germline V gene. This CDR3 region has 15 residues. With 3 bases clipped from V and 4 bases from J, the junction kept 1 base outside the gene matches.

A few counts support this clonotype. The chain couples TRBV20-1 to TRBJ2-7, with D perhaps TRBD1 (6 bases). Germline values: CDR1 DFQATT, CDR2 SNEGSKA (reference sequence). The V end was cut by 1 base, the J end by 0 bases, with 13 bases between. The length of the CDR3 is 15 residues. In DNA, the CDR3 is TGCAGTGCTAGAGTTGGGGGCAAGAGCTCCTACGAGCAGTACGTC. It encodes CSARVGGKSSYEQYV.

The chain uses TRBV5-6 and TRBJ2-3, with D possibly called TRBD1 or TRBD2 (5 bases each). This CDR3 is 17 amino acids long. Germline V lookup: CDR1 SGHDT, CDR2 YYEEEE. Between the trimmed V and J ends, which lost 2 bases and 0 bases, there was a span of 16 bases. CDR3: CASSFGTTPFSTDTQYF. The CDR3 region has the DNA TGTGCCAGCAGCTTCGGGACCACGCCGTTTAGCACAGATACGCAGTATTTT.

This clonotype came up many times. This sequence joins TRBV11-2 and TRBJ2-1, with 11 bases that match TRBD2. The CDR3 spans 16 residues. Germline CDR1 SGHAT, CDR2 FQNNGV. The V and J ends lost 1 base and 3 bases, in that order; junction bases with no gene match: 2. The CDR3 is CASSLVAGGLYNEQFF. DNA for the CDR3: TGTGCCAGCAGCTTAGTAGCGGGAGGGCTCTACAATGAGCAGTTCTTC. The full variable domain, completed using reference TRBV11-2 and TRBJ2-1, is EAGVAQSPRYKIIEKRQSVAFWCNPISGHATLYWYQQILGQGPKLLIQFQNNGVVDDSQLPKDRFSAERLKGVDSTLKIQPAKLEDSAVYLCASSLVAGGLYNEQFFGPGTRLTVL.

This clonotype was found a few times. V gene TRBV12-3 or TRBV12-4 combines with J gene TRBJ2-7, with D perhaps matching TRBD1 or TRBD2 (6 bases each). Between the trimmed V and J ends, which lost 3 bases and 1 base, there was a span of 13 bases. There are 15 residues in the CDR3. Here the CDR3 reads CASSLQGRISYEQYF. CDR3 coding DNA: TGTGCCAGCAGTTTGCAGGGGAGGATATCCTACGAGCAGTACTTC.

A few counts support this clonotype. The rearrangement links TRBV5-1 to TRBJ1-2, with 8 bases lining up with TRBD1. This CDR3 is 15 amino acids long. Trimming removed 4 bases from V and 6 bases from J; junction bases left unmatched: 11. Germline lookup yields CDR1 SGHRS and CDR2 YFSETQ. The CDR3 sequence: CASSTALAGGDGYTF. The DNA of the CDR3 is TGCGCCAGCAGCACGGCCTTGGCAGGGGGCGATGGCTACACCTTC.

The J gene is TRBJ2-2, the V gene TRBV10-3; D possibly corresponds to TRBD2 (6 bases). Germline CDR1 and CDR2: ENHRY and SYGVKD. V was cut by 0 bases and J by 3 bases, with 11 bases left in between. This CDR3 is built from 16 residues. The CDR3 here is CAISESRRGDTGELFF. CDR3 DNA sequence: TGTGCCATCAGTGAGTCGCGGCGGGGAGACACCGGGGAGCTGTTTTTT.

At least ten counts were recorded for this clonotype. The chain links TRBV18 to TRBJ2-3; no definite D call. Germline CDR1 KGHSH, CDR2 LQKENI. There are 16 residues in the CDR3. V dropped 6 bases and J dropped 3 bases, with 19 bases sitting between them. CDR3 in amino acids: CASSFRRAPETDTQYF. DNA for the CDR3: TGTGCCAGCTCGTTTAGGCGCGCCCCGGAAACAGATACGCAGTATTTT.

This clonotype was recorded many times. The V call is TRBV29-1, the J call TRBJ2-1; TRBD2 matches 11 bases. Germline V gene sequence: CDR1 SQVTM, CDR2 ANQGSEA. The ends lost 2 bases at V and 16 bases at J; junction bases unmatched: 13. The length of the CDR3 is 14 residues. The chain's CDR3 is CSVERSGASGRNFF. The CDR3 nucleotides read TGCAGCGTTGAAAGGTCGGGCGCTAGCGGGAGGAACTTCTTC.

At least ten counts were recorded for this clonotype. This chain's CDR3 is CASRSTGLYNSPLHF. The CDR3 region has the DNA TGTGCCAGCAGGTCGACAGGGCTCTATAATTCACCCCTCCACTTT. The chain has TRBV7-9 and TRBJ1-6, with 7 bases that match TRBD1. Germline V lookup: CDR1 SEHNR, CDR2 FQNEAQ (reference sequence). CDR3 length: 15 residues. The ends lost 6 bases at V and 3 bases at J; junction bases unmatched: 5.

Details on this clonotype: Sequence at one end of the junction differs from germline and may be a read error. The chain uses TRBV28 and TRBJ2-2; D perhaps matches TRBD2 (6 bases). Germline-derived CDR1 and CDR2 are MDHEN and SYDVKM. CDR3 size: 15 residues. The CDR3: CASTSAQVSHRELFF. CDR3 nucleotide sequence: TGTGCCAGCACCTCGGCACAGGTGTCTCACCGGGAGCTTTTTTTT.

J is TRBJ2-5 and V is TRBV14, with D perhaps being TRBD1 or TRBD2 (5 bases each). V lost 1 base, J lost 5 bases, and 20 bases lay in between. This CDR3 is 17 amino acids long. Germline V lookup: CDR1 SGHDN, CDR2 FVKESK. The CDR3 here is CASSQVPTAGTFETQYF. The DNA of the CDR3 is TGTGCCAGCAGCCAAGTACCCACGGCAGGGACGTTCGAGACCCAGTACTTC.

The table lists this clonotype with a few counts. This chain's CDR3 is CSAREGGATDTQYF. CDR3 coding DNA: TGCAGTGCTAGAGAGGGGGGGGCAACAGATACGCAGTATTTT. The V gene is TRBV20-1, the J gene TRBJ2-3; D might be TRBD2 (7 bases). Germline V CDR1 and CDR2: DFQATT, SNEGSKA (reference sequence). Trimming shortened V by 0 bases and J by 3 bases, and 10 bases separated the two germline ends. There are 14 residues in the CDR3.

Only a few counts were recorded for this clonotype. The chain uses TRBV29-1 and TRBJ1-2, with 7 bases fitting TRBD1. The CDR3 is made up of 16 amino acids. Germline assignment: CDR1 SQVTM and CDR2 ANQGSEA. V lost 1 base, J lost 4 bases, and 12 bases stayed unmatched. The DNA for the CDR3 is TGCAGCGTTGAAGGGGAAGGGGGCGCCTCCTTCTATGGCTACACCTTC. Its protein is CSVEGEGGASFYGYTF.